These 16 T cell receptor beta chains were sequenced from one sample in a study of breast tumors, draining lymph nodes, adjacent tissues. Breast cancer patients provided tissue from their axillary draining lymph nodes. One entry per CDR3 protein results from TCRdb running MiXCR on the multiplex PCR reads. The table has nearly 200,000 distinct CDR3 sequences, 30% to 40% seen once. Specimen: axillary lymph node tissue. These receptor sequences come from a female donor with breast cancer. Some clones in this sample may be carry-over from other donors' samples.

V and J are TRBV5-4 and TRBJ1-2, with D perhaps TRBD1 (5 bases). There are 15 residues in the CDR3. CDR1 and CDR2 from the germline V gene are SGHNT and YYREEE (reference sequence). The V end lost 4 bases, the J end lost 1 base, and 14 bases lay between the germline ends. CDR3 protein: CASSQGVAGNYGYTF. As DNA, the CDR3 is TGTGCCAGCAGCCAAGGGGTAGCGGGTAACTATGGCTACACCTTC. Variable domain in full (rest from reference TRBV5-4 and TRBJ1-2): ETGVTQSPTHLIKTRGQQVTLRCSSQSGHNTVSWYQQALGQGPQFIFQYYREEENGRGNFPPRFSGLQFPNYSSELNVNALELDDSALYLCASSQGVAGNYGYTFGSGTRLTVV.

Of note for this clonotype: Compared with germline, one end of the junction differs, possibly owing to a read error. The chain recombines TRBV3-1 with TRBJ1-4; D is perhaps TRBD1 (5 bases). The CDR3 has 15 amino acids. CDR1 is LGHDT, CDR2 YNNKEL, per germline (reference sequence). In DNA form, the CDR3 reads TGTGCCAGCAGCCGAAAAGACAGTGGCAATGAAAAACTGGTTTTT. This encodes CASSRKDSGNEKLVF.

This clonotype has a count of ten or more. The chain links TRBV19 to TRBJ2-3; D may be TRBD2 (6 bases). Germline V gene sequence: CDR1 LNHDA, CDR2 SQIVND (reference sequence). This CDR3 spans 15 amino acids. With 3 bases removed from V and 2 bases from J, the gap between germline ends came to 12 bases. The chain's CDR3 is CASSIGQGLTDTQYF. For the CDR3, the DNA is TGTGCCAGTAGTATCGGGCAGGGACTCACAGATACGCAGTATTTT.

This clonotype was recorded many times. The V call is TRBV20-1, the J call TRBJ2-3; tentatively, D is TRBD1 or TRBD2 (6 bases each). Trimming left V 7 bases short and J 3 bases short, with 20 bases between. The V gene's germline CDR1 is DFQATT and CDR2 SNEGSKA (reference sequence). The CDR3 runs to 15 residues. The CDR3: CSVGRRLGGTDTQYF. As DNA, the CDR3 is TGCAGTGTCGGTCGGCGACTAGGGGGTACAGATACGCAGTATTTT.

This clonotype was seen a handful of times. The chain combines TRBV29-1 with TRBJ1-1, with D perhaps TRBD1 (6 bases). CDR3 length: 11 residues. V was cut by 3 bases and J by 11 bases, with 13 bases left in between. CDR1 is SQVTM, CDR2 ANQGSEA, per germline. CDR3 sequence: CSVDLQGRAFF. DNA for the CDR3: TGCAGCGTTGATCTACAGGGCAGGGCTTTCTTT.

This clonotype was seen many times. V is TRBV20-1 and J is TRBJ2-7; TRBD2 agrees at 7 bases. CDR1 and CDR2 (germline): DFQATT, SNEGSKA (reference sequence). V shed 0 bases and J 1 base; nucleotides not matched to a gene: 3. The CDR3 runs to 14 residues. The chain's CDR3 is CSARDQAGSYEQYF. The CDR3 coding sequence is TGCAGTGCTAGAGACCAAGCGGGATCCTACGAGCAGTACTTC.

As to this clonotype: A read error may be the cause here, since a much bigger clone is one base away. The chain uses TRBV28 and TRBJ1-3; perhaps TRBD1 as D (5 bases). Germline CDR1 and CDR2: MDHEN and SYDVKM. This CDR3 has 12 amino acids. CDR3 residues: CASDSSGNTMYF. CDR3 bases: TGTGCCAGCGACAGCTCTGGAAACACCATGTATTTT.

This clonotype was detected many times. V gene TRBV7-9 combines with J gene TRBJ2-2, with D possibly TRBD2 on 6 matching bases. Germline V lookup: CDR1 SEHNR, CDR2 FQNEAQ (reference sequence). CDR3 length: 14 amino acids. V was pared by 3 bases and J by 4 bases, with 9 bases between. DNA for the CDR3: TGTGCCAGCAGCTTTACTAGCCTCACCGGGGAGCTGTTTTTT. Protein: CASSFTSLTGELFF. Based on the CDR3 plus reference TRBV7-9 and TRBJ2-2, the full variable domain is DTGVSQNPRHKITKRGQNVTFRCDPISEHNRLYWYRQTLGQGPEFLTYFQNEAQLEKSRLLSDRFSAERPKGSFSTLEIQRTEQGDSAMYLCASSFTSLTGELFFGEGSRLTVL.

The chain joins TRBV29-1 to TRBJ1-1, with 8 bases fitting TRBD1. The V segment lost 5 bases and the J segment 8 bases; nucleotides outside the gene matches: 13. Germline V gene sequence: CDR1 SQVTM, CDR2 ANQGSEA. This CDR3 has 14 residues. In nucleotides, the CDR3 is TGCAGCGTTTCCAGGACAGGGTTTTTTGAGGAAGCTTTCTTT. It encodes CSVSRTGFFEEAFF.

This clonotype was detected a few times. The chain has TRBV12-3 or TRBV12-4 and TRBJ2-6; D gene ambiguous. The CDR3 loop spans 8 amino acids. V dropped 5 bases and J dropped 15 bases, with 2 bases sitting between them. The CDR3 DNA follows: TGTGCCAGCAGTCCCCTGACTTTC. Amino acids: CASSPLTF.

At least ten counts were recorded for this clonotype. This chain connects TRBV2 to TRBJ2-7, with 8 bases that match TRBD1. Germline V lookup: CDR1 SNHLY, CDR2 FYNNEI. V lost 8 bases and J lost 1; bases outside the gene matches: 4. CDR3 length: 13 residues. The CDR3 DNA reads TGTGCCAGCCGGCGGGACAGGTCCTACGAGCAGTACTTC. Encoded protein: CASRRDRSYEQYF.

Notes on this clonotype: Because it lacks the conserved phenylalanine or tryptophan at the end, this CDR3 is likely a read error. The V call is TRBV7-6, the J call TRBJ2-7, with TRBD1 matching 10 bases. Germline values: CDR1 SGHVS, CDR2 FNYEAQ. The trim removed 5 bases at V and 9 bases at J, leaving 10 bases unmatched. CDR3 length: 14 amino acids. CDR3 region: CASSPGQGERGQYL. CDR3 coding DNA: TGTGCCAGCAGCCCCGGACAGGGGGAGCGCGGGCAGTACCTC.

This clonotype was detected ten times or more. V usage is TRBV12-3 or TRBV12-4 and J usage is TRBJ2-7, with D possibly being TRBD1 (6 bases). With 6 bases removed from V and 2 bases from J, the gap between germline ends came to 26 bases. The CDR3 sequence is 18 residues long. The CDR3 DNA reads TGTGCCAGCAGCCGAGGGCCTCCAGGGGTCGAGGTGACCTACGAGCAGTACTTC. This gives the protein CASSRGPPGVEVTYEQYF.

CDR3 DNA sequence: TGTGCCAGCAGCTTGGACACTGCCGGGGAGCTGTTTTTT. Its translation: CASSLDTAGELFF. This chain uses TRBV5-4 with TRBJ2-2; D unclear. Per germline, CDR1 SGHNT and CDR2 YYREEE (reference sequence). Trimming removed 0 bases at V and 6 bases at J, with 6 bases between. CDR3 length equals 13 residues.

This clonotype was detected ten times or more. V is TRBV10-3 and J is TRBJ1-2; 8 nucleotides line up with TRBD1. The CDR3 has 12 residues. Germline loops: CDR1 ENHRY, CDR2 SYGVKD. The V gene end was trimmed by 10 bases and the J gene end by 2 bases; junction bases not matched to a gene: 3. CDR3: CATRTGNYGYTF. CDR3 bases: TGTGCCACCCGGACAGGGAACTATGGCTACACCTTC.

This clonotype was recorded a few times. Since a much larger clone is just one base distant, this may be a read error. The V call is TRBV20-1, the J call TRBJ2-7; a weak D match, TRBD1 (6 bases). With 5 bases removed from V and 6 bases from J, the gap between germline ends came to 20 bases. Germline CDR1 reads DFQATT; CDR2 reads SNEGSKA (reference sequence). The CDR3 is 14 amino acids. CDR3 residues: CSAHISGQLSEQYF. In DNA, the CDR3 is TGCAGTGCTCACATCTCGGGACAACTCTCCGAGCAGTACTTC.